This is a list of T cell receptor beta chains from one sample in a study of OX40 agonist ivuxolimab in advanced cancers. TCRdb's copy holds only in-frame clones and misses some; the assay was immunoSEQ multiplex PCR. Here the sample spans about 100,000 clones, about nine tenths being singletons. The specimen comprised CD4+ or CD8+ T cells sorted from blood, sampled in a trial of the OX40 agonist ivuxolimab. All receptors derive from an adult with an advanced solid tumor such as melanoma, head and neck, liver or kidney cancer. Both conserved end residues are part of each CDR3. A D gene is named only where the DNA matches it firmly. Only part of the rows carry a size: once, few, many, or a class if the clone is expanded.

d_gene: -; j_gene: TRBJ1-5; v_gene: TRBV30; abundance: -; CDR3aa: CAWSRTGYSNQPQHF; CDR3nt: TGTGCCTGGAGCCGGACCGGTTATAGCAATCAGCCCCAGCATTTT
d_gene: -; j_gene: TRBJ2-7; v_gene: TRBV6-5; abundance: -; CDR3aa: CATSTVAYEQYF; CDR3nt: TGTGCCACATCTACAGTAGCCTACGAGCAGTACTTC
d_gene: -; j_gene: TRBJ2-7; v_gene: TRBV29-1; abundance: -; CDR3aa: CSAWDTPYEQYF; CDR3nt: TGCAGCGCTTGGGACACCCCCTACGAGCAGTACTTC
d_gene: -; j_gene: TRBJ2-2; v_gene: TRBV9; abundance: -; CDR3aa: CASSVGLSLDSNTGELFF; CDR3nt: TGTGCCAGCAGCGTAGGTCTCAGCCTTGATTCGAACACCGGGGAGCTGTTTTTT
d_gene: -; j_gene: TRBJ1-5; v_gene: TRBV30; abundance: -; CDR3aa: CAWSVRQRGDQPQHF; CDR3nt: TGTGCCTGGAGTGTCCGTCAGAGGGGAGATCAGCCCCAGCATTTT
d_gene: -; j_gene: TRBJ2-1; v_gene: TRBV7-2; abundance: -; CDR3aa: CASSFDTNEQFF; CDR3nt: TGTGCCAGCAGCTTCGACACTAATGAGCAGTTCTTC
d_gene: -; j_gene: TRBJ2-7; v_gene: TRBV15; abundance: -; CDR3aa: CATSRDPGTYEQYF; CDR3nt: TGTGCCACCAGCAGAGATCCCGGGACCTACGAGCAGTACTTC
d_gene: -; j_gene: TRBJ2-1; v_gene: TRBV7-3; abundance: -; CDR3aa: CASSLISDLEQFF; CDR3nt: TGTGCCAGCAGCTTAATATCGGACTTGGAGCAGTTCTTC
d_gene: TRBD2; j_gene: TRBJ2-3; v_gene: TRBV5-1; abundance: once; CDR3aa: CASSEAGVQDTQYF; CDR3nt: TGCGCCAGCAGTGAGGCGGGAGTACAAGATACGCAGTATTTT
d_gene: -; j_gene: TRBJ1-1; v_gene: TRBV9; abundance: -; CDR3aa: CASRGSEGQAFF; CDR3nt: TGTGCCAGCAGGGGTTCAGAGGGGCAAGCTTTCTTT
d_gene: -; j_gene: TRBJ2-3; v_gene: TRBV2; abundance: -; CDR3aa: CASRPVLTREDTQYF; CDR3nt: TGTGCCAGCAGACCCGTTTTGACCCGAGAAGATACGCAGTATTTT
d_gene: -; j_gene: TRBJ2-7; v_gene: TRBV5-6; abundance: -; CDR3aa: CASSSLVLAREQYF; CDR3nt: TGTGCCAGCAGCTCCCTTGTCCTAGCGCGGGAGCAGTACTTC
d_gene: -; j_gene: TRBJ1-2; v_gene: TRBV4-1; abundance: -; CDR3aa: CASSLRDWAEDGYTF; CDR3nt: TGCGCCAGCAGCCTCAGGGACTGGGCAGAGGATGGCTACACCTTC
d_gene: -; j_gene: TRBJ2-7; v_gene: TRBV6-8; abundance: -; CDR3aa: CASSFAALTYEQYF; CDR3nt: TGTGCCAGCAGTTTCGCGGCCCTAACCTACGAGCAGTACTTC
d_gene: TRBD2; j_gene: TRBJ2-1; v_gene: TRBV9; abundance: -; CDR3aa: CASSGDSGASSYNEQFF; CDR3nt: TGTGCCAGCAGCGGGGATAGCGGGGCCAGCTCCTACAATGAGCAGTTCTTC
d_gene: -; j_gene: TRBJ1-6; v_gene: TRBV27; abundance: once; CDR3aa: CASSFPGLNSPLHF; CDR3nt: TGTGCCAGCAGTTTCCCAGGTTTAAACTCACCCCTCCACTTT
d_gene: TRBD2; j_gene: TRBJ2-6; v_gene: TRBV27; abundance: -; CDR3aa: CASSPRLAGLGGANVLTF; CDR3nt: TGTGCCAGCAGTCCGCGACTAGCGGGCCTAGGGGGGGCCAACGTCCTGACTTTC
d_gene: -; j_gene: TRBJ2-2; v_gene: TRBV11-2; abundance: -; CDR3aa: CASSLLQPGGELFF; CDR3nt: TGTGCCAGCAGCCTCCTCCAGCCGGGCGGGGAGCTGTTTTTT
d_gene: TRBD1; j_gene: TRBJ1-5; v_gene: TRBV19; abundance: once; CDR3aa: CASNRGLNQPQHF; CDR3nt: TGTGCCAGTAACAGGGGCCTAAATCAGCCCCAGCATTTT
d_gene: TRBD1; j_gene: TRBJ1-1; v_gene: TRBV4-1; abundance: -; CDR3aa: CASSQVGDRQKAFF; CDR3nt: TGCGCCAGCAGCCAAGTAGGGGACAGACAGAAAGCTTTCTTT
d_gene: TRBD1; j_gene: TRBJ1-2; v_gene: TRBV5-1; abundance: -; CDR3aa: CASSLEGTGGFRYGYTF; CDR3nt: TGCGCCAGCAGCTTGGAGGGGACAGGGGGCTTTAGGTATGGCTACACCTTC
d_gene: TRBD1; j_gene: TRBJ1-2; v_gene: TRBV9; abundance: -; CDR3aa: CASSMGQGRSRGYTF; CDR3nt: TGTGCCAGCAGCATGGGACAGGGGCGATCTCGAGGCTACACCTTC
d_gene: -; j_gene: TRBJ2-7; v_gene: TRBV5-1; abundance: -; CDR3aa: CASSFETGRNSYEQYF; CDR3nt: TGCGCCAGCAGCTTCGAAACTGGACGTAACTCCTACGAGCAGTACTTC
d_gene: TRBD1; j_gene: TRBJ1-2; v_gene: TRBV7-3; abundance: few; CDR3aa: CASSRGGFDYGYTF; CDR3nt: TGTGCCAGCAGCCGAGGGGGCTTTGACTATGGCTACACCTTC
d_gene: -; j_gene: TRBJ1-1; v_gene: TRBV7-9; abundance: -; CDR3aa: CASSLAIRLINTEAFF; CDR3nt: TGTGCCAGCAGCTTAGCTATAAGATTGATAAACACTGAAGCTTTCTTT
d_gene: -; j_gene: TRBJ2-5; v_gene: TRBV29-1; abundance: -; CDR3aa: CSVRGVSETQYF; CDR3nt: TGCAGCGTCAGGGGGGTATCAGAGACCCAGTACTTC
d_gene: -; j_gene: TRBJ1-5; v_gene: TRBV5-6; abundance: once; CDR3aa: CASSLEGSNQPQHF; CDR3nt: TGTGCCAGCAGCTTGGAAGGTAGCAATCAGCCCCAGCATTTT
d_gene: -; j_gene: TRBJ2-7; v_gene: TRBV29-1; abundance: -; CDR3aa: CSVVGGGDSEQYF; CDR3nt: TGCAGCGTTGTGGGAGGGGGGGATTCCGAGCAGTACTTC
d_gene: -; j_gene: TRBJ1-2; v_gene: TRBV9; abundance: once; CDR3aa: CASSPYEDSHYGYTF; CDR3nt: TGTGCCAGCAGCCCTTATGAAGACAGTCACTATGGCTACACCTTC
d_gene: TRBD2; j_gene: TRBJ2-2; v_gene: TRBV14; abundance: -; CDR3aa: CASSLWTSGANTGELFF; CDR3nt: TGTGCCAGCAGCCTTTGGACTAGCGGGGCGAACACCGGGGAGCTGTTTTTT